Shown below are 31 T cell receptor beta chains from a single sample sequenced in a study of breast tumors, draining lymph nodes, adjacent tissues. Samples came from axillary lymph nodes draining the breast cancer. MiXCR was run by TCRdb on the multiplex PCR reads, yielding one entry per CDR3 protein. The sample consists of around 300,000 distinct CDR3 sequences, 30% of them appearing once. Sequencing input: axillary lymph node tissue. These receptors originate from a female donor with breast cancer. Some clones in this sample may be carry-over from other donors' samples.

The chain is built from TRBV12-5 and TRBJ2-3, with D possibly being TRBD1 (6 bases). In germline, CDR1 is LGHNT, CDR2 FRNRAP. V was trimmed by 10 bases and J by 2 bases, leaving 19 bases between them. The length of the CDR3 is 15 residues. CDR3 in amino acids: CANGERTGPTDTQYF. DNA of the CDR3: TGTGCTAATGGAGAGCGCACAGGGCCCACAGATACGCAGTATTTT.

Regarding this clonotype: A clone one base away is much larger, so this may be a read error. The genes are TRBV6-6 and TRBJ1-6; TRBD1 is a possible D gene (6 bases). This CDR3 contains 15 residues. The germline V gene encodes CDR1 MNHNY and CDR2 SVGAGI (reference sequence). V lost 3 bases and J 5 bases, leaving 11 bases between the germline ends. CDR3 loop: CASSYPGQHNSPLHF. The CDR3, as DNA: TGTGCCAGCAGTTATCCTGGACAGCATAATTCACCCCTCCACTTT.

The CDR3 DNA sequence: TGTGCCAGCAGTTTCGTACAGGAGGGGACCCAGTACTTC. Amino acid sequence: CASSFVQEGTQYF. The rearrangement links TRBV12-3 or TRBV12-4 to TRBJ2-5; D is perhaps TRBD2 (6 bases). Trimming removed 3 bases at V and 7 bases at J, with 12 bases between. The CDR3 covers 13 residues.

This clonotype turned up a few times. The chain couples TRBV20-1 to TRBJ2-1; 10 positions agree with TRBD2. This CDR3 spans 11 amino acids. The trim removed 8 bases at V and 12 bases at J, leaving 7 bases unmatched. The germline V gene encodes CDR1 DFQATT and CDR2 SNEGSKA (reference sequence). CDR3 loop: CSSGTSDGQFF. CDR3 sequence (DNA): TGCAGTTCCGGGACTAGCGACGGGCAGTTCTTC.

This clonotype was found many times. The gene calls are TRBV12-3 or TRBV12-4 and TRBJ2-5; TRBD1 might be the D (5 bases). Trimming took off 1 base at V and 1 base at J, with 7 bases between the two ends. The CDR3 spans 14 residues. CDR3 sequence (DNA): TGTGCCAGCAGTTTAGGACAGTCCCAAGAGACCCAGTACTTC. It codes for CASSLGQSQETQYF.

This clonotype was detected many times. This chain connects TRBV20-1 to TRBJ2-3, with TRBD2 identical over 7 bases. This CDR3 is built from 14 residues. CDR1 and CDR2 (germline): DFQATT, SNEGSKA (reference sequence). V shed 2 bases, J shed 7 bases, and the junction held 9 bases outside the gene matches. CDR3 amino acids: CSARIVGGINTQYF. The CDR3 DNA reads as TGCAGTGCTAGAATCGTGGGAGGGATTAATACGCAGTATTTT.

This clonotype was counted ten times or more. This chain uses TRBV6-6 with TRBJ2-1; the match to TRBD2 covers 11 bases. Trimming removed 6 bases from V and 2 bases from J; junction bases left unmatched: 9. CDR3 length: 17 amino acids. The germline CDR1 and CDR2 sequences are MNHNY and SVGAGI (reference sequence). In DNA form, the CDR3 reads TGTGCCAGCAGGCAGCTCCCGGGACTAGCGGCCTACAATGAGCAGTTCTTC. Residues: CASRQLPGLAAYNEQFF.

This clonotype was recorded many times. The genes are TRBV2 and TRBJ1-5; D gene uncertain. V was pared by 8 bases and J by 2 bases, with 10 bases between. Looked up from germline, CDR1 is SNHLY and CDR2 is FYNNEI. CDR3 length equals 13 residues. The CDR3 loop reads CASGREGNQPQHF. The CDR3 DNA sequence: TGTGCCAGCGGTCGGGAGGGCAATCAGCCCCAGCATTTT.

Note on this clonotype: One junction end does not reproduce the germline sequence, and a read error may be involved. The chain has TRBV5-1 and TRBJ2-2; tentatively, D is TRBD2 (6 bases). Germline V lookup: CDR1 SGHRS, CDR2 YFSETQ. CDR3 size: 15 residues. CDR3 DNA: TGCGCCAGCCATCTTGCAGGACCGAACACCGGGGGGCTGTTTTTT. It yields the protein CASHLAGPNTGGLFF.

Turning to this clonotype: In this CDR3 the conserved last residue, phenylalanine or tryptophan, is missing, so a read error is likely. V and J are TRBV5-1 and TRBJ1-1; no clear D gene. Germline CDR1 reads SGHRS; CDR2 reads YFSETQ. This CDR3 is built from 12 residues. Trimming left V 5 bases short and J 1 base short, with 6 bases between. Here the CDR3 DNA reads TGCGCCAGCAGGTTAGAGAACACTGAAGCTTTCCTT. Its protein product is CASRLENTEAFL.

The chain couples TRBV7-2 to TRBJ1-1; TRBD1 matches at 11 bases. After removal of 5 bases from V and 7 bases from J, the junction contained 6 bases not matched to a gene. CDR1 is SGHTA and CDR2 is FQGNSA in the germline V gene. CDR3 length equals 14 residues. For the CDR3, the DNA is TGTGCCAGCAGCCTACGTGGGACAGGGGGTGAAGCTTTCTTT. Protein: CASSLRGTGGEAFF.

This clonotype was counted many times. The CDR3 nucleotides are TGTGCCAGTGGGGGGGGCGGTACCTACGAGCAGTACTTC. It translates to CASGGGGTYEQYF. The gene calls are TRBV19 and TRBJ2-7; weak D call: TRBD2 (7 bases). With 8 bases removed from V and 2 bases from J, the gap between germline ends came to 13 bases. This CDR3 spans 13 amino acids. CDR1 and CDR2 from the germline V gene are LNHDA and SQIVND (reference sequence).

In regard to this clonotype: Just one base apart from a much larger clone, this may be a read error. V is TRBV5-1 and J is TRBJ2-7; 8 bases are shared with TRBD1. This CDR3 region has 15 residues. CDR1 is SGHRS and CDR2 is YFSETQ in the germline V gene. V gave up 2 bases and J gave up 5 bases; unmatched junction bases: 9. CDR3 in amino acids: CASSLSPGGAHEQYF. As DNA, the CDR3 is TGCGCCAGCAGCTTATCTCCAGGGGGCGCGCACGAGCAGTACTTC.

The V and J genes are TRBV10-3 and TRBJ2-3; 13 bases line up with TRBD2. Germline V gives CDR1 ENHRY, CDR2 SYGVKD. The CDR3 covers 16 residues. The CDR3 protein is CARDLLAGGPGDTQYF. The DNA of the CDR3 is TGTGCTAGAGATTTACTAGCGGGAGGGCCCGGGGATACGCAGTATTTT.

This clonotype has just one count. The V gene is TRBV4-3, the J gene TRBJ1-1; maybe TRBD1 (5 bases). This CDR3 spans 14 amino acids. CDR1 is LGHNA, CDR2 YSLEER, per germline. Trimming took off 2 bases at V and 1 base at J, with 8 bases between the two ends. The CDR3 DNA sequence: TGCGCCAGCAGCCAATTGGGGGGGAACACTGAAGCTTTCTTT. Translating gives CASSQLGGNTEAFF.

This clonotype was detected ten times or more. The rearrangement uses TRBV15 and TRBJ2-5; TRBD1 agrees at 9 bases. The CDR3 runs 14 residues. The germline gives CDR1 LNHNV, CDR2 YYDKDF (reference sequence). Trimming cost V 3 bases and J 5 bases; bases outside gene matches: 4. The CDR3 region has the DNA TGTGCCACCAGCAGCACAGGGGGCAGGGAGACCCAGTACTTC. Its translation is CATSSTGGRETQYF. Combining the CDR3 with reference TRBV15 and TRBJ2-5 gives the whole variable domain DAMVIQNPRYQVTQFGKPVTLSCSQTLNHNVMYWYQQKSSQAPKLLFHYYDKDFNNEADTPDNFQSRRPNTSFCFLDIRSPGLGDTAMYLCATSSTGGRETQYFGPGTRLLVL.

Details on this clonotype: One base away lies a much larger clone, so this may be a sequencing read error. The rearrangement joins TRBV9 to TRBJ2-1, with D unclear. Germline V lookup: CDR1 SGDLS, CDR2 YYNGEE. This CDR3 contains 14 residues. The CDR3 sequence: CASSVSSSYNEQSF. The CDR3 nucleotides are TGTGCCAGCAGCGTCAGCAGCTCCTACAATGAGCAGTCCTTC. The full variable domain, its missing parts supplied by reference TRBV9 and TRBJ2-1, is DSGVTQTPKHLITATGQRVTLRCSPRSGDLSVYWYQQSLDQGLQFLIQYYNGEERAKGNILERFSAQQFPDLHSELNLSSLELGDSALYFCASSVSSSYNEQSFGPGTRLTVL.

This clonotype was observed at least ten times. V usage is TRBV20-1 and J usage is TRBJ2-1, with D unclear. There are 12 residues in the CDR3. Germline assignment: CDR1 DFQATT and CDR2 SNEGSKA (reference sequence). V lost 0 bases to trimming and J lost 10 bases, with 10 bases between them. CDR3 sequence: CSARDGRTEQFF. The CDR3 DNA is TGCAGTGCTAGAGATGGTCGGACCGAGCAGTTCTTC.

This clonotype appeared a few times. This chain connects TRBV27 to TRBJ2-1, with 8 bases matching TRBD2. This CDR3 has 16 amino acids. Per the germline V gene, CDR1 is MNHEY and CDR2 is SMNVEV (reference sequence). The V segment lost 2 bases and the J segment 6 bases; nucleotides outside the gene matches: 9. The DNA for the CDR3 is TGTGCCAGCAGTTTACCGAGCGGGAGTCCGGGCAATGAGCAGTTCTTC. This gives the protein CASSLPSGSPGNEQFF.

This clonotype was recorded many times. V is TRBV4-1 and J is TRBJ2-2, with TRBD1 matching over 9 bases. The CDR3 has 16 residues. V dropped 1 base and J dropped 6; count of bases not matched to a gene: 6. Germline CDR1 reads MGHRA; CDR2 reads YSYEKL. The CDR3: CASSQGRDRVSGELFF. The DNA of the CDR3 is TGCGCCAGCAGCCAAGGCCGGGACAGGGTGTCCGGGGAGCTGTTTTTT.

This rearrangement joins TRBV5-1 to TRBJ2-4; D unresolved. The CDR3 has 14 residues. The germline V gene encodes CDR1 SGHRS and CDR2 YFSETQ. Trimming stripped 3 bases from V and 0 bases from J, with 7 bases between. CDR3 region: CASSSDGAKNIQYF. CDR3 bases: TGCGCCAGCAGCTCGGACGGAGCCAAAAACATTCAGTACTTC.

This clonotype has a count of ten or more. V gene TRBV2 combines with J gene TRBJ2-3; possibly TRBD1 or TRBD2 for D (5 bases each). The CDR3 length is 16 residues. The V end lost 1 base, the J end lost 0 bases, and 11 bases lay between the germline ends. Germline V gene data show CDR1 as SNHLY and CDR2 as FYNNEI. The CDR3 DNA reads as TGTGCCAGCAGTGAAGTAGGGACCAAGAGCACAGATACGCAGTATTTT. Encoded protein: CASSEVGTKSTDTQYF.

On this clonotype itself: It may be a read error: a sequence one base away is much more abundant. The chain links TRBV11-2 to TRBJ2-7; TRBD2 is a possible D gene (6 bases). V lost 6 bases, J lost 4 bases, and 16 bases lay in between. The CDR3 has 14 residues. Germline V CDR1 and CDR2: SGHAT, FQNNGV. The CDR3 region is CASRLTASAYEQYF. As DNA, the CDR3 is TGTGCCAGCAGACTTACAGCTAGCGCGTACGAGCAGTACTTC.

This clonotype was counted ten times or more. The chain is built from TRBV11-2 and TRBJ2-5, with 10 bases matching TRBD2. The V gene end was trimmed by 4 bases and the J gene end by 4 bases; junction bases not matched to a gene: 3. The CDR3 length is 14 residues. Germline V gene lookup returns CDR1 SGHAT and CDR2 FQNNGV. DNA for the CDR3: TGTGCCAGCAGCTCCGGACTAGCGGCAGAGACCCAGTACTTC. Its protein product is CASSSGLAAETQYF. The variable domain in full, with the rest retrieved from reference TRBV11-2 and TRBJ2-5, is EAGVAQSPRYKIIEKRQSVAFWCNPISGHATLYWYQQILGQGPKLLIQFQNNGVVDDSQLPKDRFSAERLKGVDSTLKIQPAKLEDSAVYLCASSSGLAAETQYFGPGTRLLVL.

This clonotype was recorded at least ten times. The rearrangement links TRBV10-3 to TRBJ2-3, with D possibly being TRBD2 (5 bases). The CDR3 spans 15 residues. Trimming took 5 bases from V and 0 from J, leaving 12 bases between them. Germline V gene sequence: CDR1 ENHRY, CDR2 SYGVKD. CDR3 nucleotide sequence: TGTGCCATCAGTTTCGGGATAGGTAGCACAGATACGCAGTATTTT. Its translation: CAISFGIGSTDTQYF.

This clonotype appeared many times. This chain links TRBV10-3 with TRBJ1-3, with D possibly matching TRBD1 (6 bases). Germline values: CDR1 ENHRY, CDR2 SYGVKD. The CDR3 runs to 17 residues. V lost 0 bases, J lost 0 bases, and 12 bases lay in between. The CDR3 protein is CAISESGGPSSGNTIYF. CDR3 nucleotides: TGTGCCATCAGTGAGTCCGGGGGCCCAAGCTCTGGAAACACCATATATTTT.

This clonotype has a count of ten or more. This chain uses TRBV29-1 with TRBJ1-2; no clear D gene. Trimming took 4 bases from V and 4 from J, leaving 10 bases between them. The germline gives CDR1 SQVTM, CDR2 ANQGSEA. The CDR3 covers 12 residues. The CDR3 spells CSVVMAAYGYTF. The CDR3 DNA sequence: TGCAGCGTTGTCATGGCAGCCTATGGCTACACCTTC. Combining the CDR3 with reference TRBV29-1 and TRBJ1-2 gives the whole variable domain SAVISQKPSRDICQRGTSLTIQCQVDSQVTMMFWYRQQPGQSLTLIATANQGSEATYESGFVIDKFPISRPNLTFSTLTVSNMSPEDSSIYLCSVVMAAYGYTFGSGTRLTVV.

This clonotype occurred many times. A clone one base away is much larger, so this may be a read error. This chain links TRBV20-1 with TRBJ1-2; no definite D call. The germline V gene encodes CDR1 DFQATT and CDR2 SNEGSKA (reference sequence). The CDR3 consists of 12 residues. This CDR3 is CSARDTNYGSTF. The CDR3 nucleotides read TGCAGTGCTAGAGATACAAACTATGGCTCCACCTTC.

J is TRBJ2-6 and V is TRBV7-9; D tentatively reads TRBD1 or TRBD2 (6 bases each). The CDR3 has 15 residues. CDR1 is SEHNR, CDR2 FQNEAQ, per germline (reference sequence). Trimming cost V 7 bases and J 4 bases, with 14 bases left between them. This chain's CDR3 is CASTTLGGGANVLTF. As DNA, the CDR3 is TGTGCCAGCACCACCCTAGGGGGGGGGGCCAACGTCCTGACTTTC.

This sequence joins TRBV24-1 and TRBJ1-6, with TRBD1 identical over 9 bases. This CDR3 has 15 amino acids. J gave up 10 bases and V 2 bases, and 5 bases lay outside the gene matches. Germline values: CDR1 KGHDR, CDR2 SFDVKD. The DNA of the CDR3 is TGTGCCACCAGTGATTGGGACAGGGTAGGGTCACCCCTCCACTTT. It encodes CATSDWDRVGSPLHF.

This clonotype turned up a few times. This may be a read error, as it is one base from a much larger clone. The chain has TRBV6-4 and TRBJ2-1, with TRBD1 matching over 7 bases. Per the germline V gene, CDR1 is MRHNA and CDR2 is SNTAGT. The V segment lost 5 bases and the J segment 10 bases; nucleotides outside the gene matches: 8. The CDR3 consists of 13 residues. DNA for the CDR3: TGTGCCAGCAGTCCAAGACAGGGCGGGGAGCAGTTCTTC. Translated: CASSPRQGGEQFF.